A single T cell receptor beta chain is shown here with its context. Its matching antigen is unknown. The entry originates in a study of shared clonotypes between healthy human individuals. Study-wide findings and caveats: Depth of sequencing was expected to influence donor clonotype sharing.

Germline CDR1 is LNHDA and CDR2 is SQIVND (reference sequence). This CDR3 has 16 residues. The germline V and J ends were trimmed by 8 bases and 2 bases, with 18 bases remaining between them. The protocol was immunoSEQ multiplex PCR, while the TCRdb copy is restricted to in-frame clones and leaves out a portion. The sample consists of 2 million to 2.5 million clones, 85% to 95% of them appearing once. The TCR was taken from a man aged 18 to 29 in good health. Some clones in this sample may be carry-over from other donors' samples. The sample was naive CD4+ T cells from PBMCs. Subset noted: CD45RA+ positively selected. The V and J genes are TRBV19 and TRBJ2-2; the D gene is possibly TRBD2 (6 bases). The chain's CDR3 is CASAYPGLTNTGELFF. CDR3 DNA sequence: TGTGCCAGTGCTTATCCGGGACTGACTAACACCGGGGAGCTGTTTTTT.